Shown below are 8 T cell receptor beta chains from a single sample sequenced in a study of kidney transplant recipient with SARS-CoV-2 infection (dated by TCRdb to the early 2020s). This specimen's time point label, per the study, means: pre-pandemic baseline sample and day 111 after first positive SARS-CoV-2 test. The instrument given in TCRdb is Illumina MiSeq. Starting from the raw public reads, TCRdb applied fastp trimming at Q25, assembled clones with MiXCR and retained in-frame beta chains. Identical CDR3 proteins give one entry, which carries the most common genes and DNA. The sample yields fewer than 250,000 distinct CDR3 sequences; less than 35% were counted once. The ten most abundant clones make up roughly 7% of the sample. The source was a blood sample, collected at baseline and on day 111 from a kidney transplant recipient. These receptors were taken from a male patient aged 30 to 39 who had COVID-19 and was a kidney transplant recipient. In transplant recipients, some T cells may be of donor rather than host origin.

This clonotype was seen only a few times. The junction departs from the called germline gene at one end, perhaps through a read error. J is TRBJ1-1 and V is TRBV28; the D is unclear. This CDR3 has 12 amino acids. Germline lookup yields CDR1 MDHEN and CDR2 SYDVKM. The CDR3 coding sequence is TGTGTCAGCAGCCGGAGGAACACTGAAGCTTTCTTT. It translates to CVSSRRNTEAFF.

This clonotype showed up many times. The V gene is TRBV20-1, the J gene TRBJ1-1; D not certain. V lost 3 bases and J 0 bases, leaving 2 bases between the germline ends. Germline CDR1 reads DFQATT; CDR2 reads SNEGSKA (reference sequence). The CDR3 contains 11 residues. CDR3 sequence: CSASLNTEAFF. For the CDR3, the DNA is TGCAGTGCTAGCTTGAACACTGAAGCTTTCTTT.

This clonotype showed up many times. The rearrangement joins TRBV6-6 to TRBJ1-2; the D is unclear. Trimming shortened V by 5 bases and J by 4 bases, and 23 bases separated the two germline ends. Germline V gives CDR1 MNHNY, CDR2 SVGAGI (reference sequence). The CDR3 has 17 amino acids. CDR3 sequence (DNA): TGTGCCAGCAGTCCCAACGTAGGTGGGAGAAAGACCTATGGCTACACCTTC. This encodes CASSPNVGGRKTYGYTF.

This clonotype was seen ten or more times. The chain links TRBV3-1 to TRBJ2-2; D remains unclear. V was shortened by 5 bases and J by 5 bases, with 24 bases between the two germline ends. This CDR3 is 18 amino acids long. Germline values: CDR1 LGHDT, CDR2 YNNKEL (reference sequence). The CDR3 DNA is TGTGCCAGCAGCACTACGTTTCCCATTTCAGGCTTGACCGGGGAGCTGTTTTTT. Translating it yields CASSTTFPISGLTGELFF.

This clonotype was detected ten times or more. The chain is built from TRBV28 and TRBJ2-4; TRBD1 might be the D (6 bases). The germline V and J ends were trimmed by 7 bases and 8 bases, with 15 bases remaining between them. Germline CDR1 and CDR2: MDHEN and SYDVKM. The CDR3 is made up of 13 amino acids. The chain's CDR3 is CASNYRVSDIQYF. The CDR3 DNA reads as TGTGCCAGCAACTACAGGGTATCGGACATTCAGTACTTC.

This clonotype was found many times. The rearrangement joins TRBV6-1 to TRBJ1-2; D is undetermined. The V and J ends lost 5 bases and 4 bases respectively, with 23 bases between them. The CDR3 loop spans 17 amino acids. CDR1 and CDR2 (germline): MNHNS, SASEGT. CDR3 sequence: CASSLPTSMRKTYGYTF. CDR3 coding DNA: TGTGCCAGCAGTCTGCCTACCTCTATGCGAAAGACCTATGGCTACACCTTC.

The table lists this clonotype with a few counts. This sequence joins TRBV5-1 and TRBJ2-1, with unresolved D. The CDR3 consists of 14 residues. V lost 2 bases, J lost 0 bases, and 6 bases lay in between. In germline, CDR1 is SGHRS, CDR2 YFSETQ. The CDR3 DNA reads as TGCGCCAGCAGCTTCGACTCCTCCTACAATGAGCAGTTCTTC. This translates into CASSFDSSYNEQFF.

This clonotype was seen repeatedly, ten times or more. This chain links TRBV5-6 with TRBJ2-7, with unresolved D. Trimming pared 3 bases from V and 6 bases from J, leaving 16 bases between. Per germline, CDR1 SGHDT and CDR2 YYEEEE. The CDR3 is 14 residues long. CDR3 amino acids: CASSWASGTLEQYF. The CDR3 bases are TGTGCCAGCAGCTGGGCGTCTGGTACCCTCGAGCAGTACTTC.